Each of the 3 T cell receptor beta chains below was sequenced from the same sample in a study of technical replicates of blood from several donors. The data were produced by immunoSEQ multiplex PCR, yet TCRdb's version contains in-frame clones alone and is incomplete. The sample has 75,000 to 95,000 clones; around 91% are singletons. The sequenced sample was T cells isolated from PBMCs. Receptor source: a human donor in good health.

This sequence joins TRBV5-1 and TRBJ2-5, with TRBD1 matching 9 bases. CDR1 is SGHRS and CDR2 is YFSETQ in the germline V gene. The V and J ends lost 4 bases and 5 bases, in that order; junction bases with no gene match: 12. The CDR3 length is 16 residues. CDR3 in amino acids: CASSLMGTGIWETQYF. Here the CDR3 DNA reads TGCGCCAGCAGCCTGATGGGGACAGGGATTTGGGAGACCCAGTACTTC.

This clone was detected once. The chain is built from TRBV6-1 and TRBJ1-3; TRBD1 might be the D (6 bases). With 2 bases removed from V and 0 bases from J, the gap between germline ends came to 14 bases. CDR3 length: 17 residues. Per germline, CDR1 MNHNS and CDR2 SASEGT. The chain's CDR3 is CASSENYRDPSGNTIYF. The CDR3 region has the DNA TGTGCCAGCAGTGAAAACTACAGGGACCCCTCTGGAAACACCATATATTTT.

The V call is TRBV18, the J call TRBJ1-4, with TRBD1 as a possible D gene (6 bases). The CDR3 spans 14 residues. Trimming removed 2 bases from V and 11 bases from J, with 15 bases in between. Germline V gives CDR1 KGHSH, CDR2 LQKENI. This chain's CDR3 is CASSPTGMSDKLFF. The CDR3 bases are TGTGCCAGCTCACCAACAGGGATGAGTGACAAACTGTTTTTT.